The 10 T cell receptor beta chains given below trace back to one sample, sequenced in a study of neurological immune-mediated disorders. TCRdb itself ran the 5' RACE reads through MiXCR, one entry per CDR3 protein. Altogether approximately 130,000 distinct CDR3 sequences are present, around 3% being singletons, with the ten largest covering over 1%. The sequencing input was PBMCs. Receptors were obtained from a woman aged 30 to 39 with multiple sclerosis.

This clonotype was picked up a small number of times. The J gene is TRBJ2-1, the V gene TRBV12-3 or TRBV12-4; 12 positions match TRBD2. The CDR3 extends over 16 amino acids. The V segment lost 5 bases and the J segment 5 bases; nucleotides outside the gene matches: 7. The CDR3, as DNA: TGTGCCAGCAGTAGGGGACTAGCGGGTCGGCACAATGAGCAGTTCTTC. The encoded protein is CASSRGLAGRHNEQFF.

This clonotype was found many times. The gene calls are TRBV12-3 or TRBV12-4 and TRBJ2-7; D unresolved. Trimming took off 3 bases at V and 3 bases at J, with 9 bases between the two ends. This CDR3 region has 13 residues. CDR3 sequence: CASSLEQIYEQYF. In DNA form, the CDR3 reads TGTGCCAGCAGTTTGGAGCAGATCTACGAGCAGTACTTC.

This clonotype has at least ten counts. V usage is TRBV7-2 and J usage is TRBJ2-4; the D is unclear. The CDR3 length is 15 residues. Trimming cost V 4 bases and J 5 bases, with 15 bases left between them. From germline, CDR1 is SGHTA and CDR2 FQGNSA. In DNA form, the CDR3 reads TGTGCCAGCAGCTGGGTTGTAGGTCTCGAAAACATTCAGTACTTC. Its protein product is CASSWVVGLENIQYF.

At least ten counts were recorded for this clonotype. The chain has TRBV12-5 and TRBJ2-7; 10 nucleotides match TRBD2. The CDR3 runs to 16 residues. Germline V lookup: CDR1 LGHNT, CDR2 FRNRAP. The ends lost 2 bases at V and 4 bases at J; junction bases unmatched: 8. The CDR3 sequence is CASGLPVGLAEYEQYF. The CDR3 DNA reads TGTGCTAGTGGTTTGCCCGTCGGACTAGCGGAGTACGAGCAGTACTTC. The whole variable domain, filled in from reference TRBV12-5 and TRBJ2-7, reads DARVTQTPRHKVTEMGQEVTMRCQPILGHNTVFWYRQTMMQGLELLAYFRNRAPLDDSGMPKDRFSAEMPDATLATLKIQPSEPRDSAVYFCASGLPVGLAEYEQYFGPGTRLTVT.

This clonotype came up many times. The chain couples TRBV19 to TRBJ1-5, with 7 bases identical to TRBD1. The J segment lost 2 bases and the V segment lost 1 base, leaving 5 bases of the junction unmatched. The germline CDR1 and CDR2 sequences are LNHDA and SQIVND (reference sequence). CDR3 length: 16 residues. The CDR3 region has the DNA TGTGCCAGTAGTATAGGAAGAACAGGGGGCAATCAGCCCCAGCATTTT. Its translation is CASSIGRTGGNQPQHF.

This clonotype came up many times. The chain recombines TRBV24-1 with TRBJ1-2; a weak D match, TRBD1 (5 bases). Germline loops: CDR1 KGHDR, CDR2 SFDVKD. The CDR3 runs to 13 residues. Trimming removed 3 bases from V and 6 bases from J, with 10 bases in between. CDR3 nucleotides: TGTGCCACCAGTGATGCTGACAGAGATGGCTACACCTTC. It translates to CATSDADRDGYTF.

This clonotype was detected many times. This rearrangement joins TRBV15 to TRBJ2-7; D gene uncertain. The CDR3 spans 12 residues. The germline V and J ends were trimmed by 3 bases and 1 base, with 4 bases remaining between them. The germline V gene encodes CDR1 LNHNV and CDR2 YYDKDF (reference sequence). DNA of the CDR3: TGTGCCACCAGCAGTGATTCCTACGAGCAGTACTTC. This encodes CATSSDSYEQYF.

This clonotype was observed at least ten times. The chain has TRBV6-2 or TRBV6-3 and TRBJ1-1; no definite D call. Trimming pared 2 bases from V and 3 bases from J, leaving 13 bases between. The CDR3 sequence is 15 residues long. Germline CDR1 reads MNHEY; CDR2 reads SVGEGT. The CDR3 loop reads CASSYHDLGYTEAFF. The CDR3 nucleotides read TGTGCCAGCAGTTACCATGATCTGGGGTACACTGAAGCTTTCTTT.

This clonotype came up many times. The chain couples TRBV3-1 to TRBJ2-2; TRBD1 matches 7 bases. Germline CDR1 and CDR2: LGHDT and YNNKEL (reference sequence). The CDR3 runs to 17 residues. Trimming took 2 bases from V and 0 from J; bases not matched to a gene: 6. In nucleotides, the CDR3 is TGTGCCAGCAGCCAAAGTCCAACAGGGGCGAACACCGGGGAGCTGTTTTTT. It specifies CASSQSPTGANTGELFF. The whole variable domain, filled in from reference TRBV3-1 and TRBJ2-2, reads DTAVSQTPKYLVTQMGNDKSIKCEQNLGHDTMYWYKQDSKKFLKIMFSYNNKELIINETVPNRFSPKSPDKAHLNLHINSLELGDSAVYFCASSQSPTGANTGELFFGEGSRLTVL.

The chain is built from TRBV4-3 and TRBJ1-2; the match to TRBD1 covers 12 bases. The CDR3 is 16 residues long. Unmatched junction bases numbered 5, after V lost 0 bases and J lost 6 bases. CDR1 is LGHNA and CDR2 is YSLEER in the germline V gene. CDR3 coding DNA: TGCGCCAGCAGCCAAGATGCCGGGACAGGGGGCCATGGCTACACCTTC. It encodes CASSQDAGTGGHGYTF.